The rows below give T cell receptor beta chains drawn from one sample of a study of T-cell memory formation after mild COVID-19. MiXCR was run by TCRdb on the 5' RACE reads, yielding one entry per CDR3 protein. The sample consists of 200,000 to 300,000 distinct CDR3 sequences, over 15% of them appearing once. The sample taken for sequencing was PBMCs or a T cell subset sorted from them (not recorded which). The receptors derive from a man younger than 35 who had mild COVID-19 (a few samples of this study predate the infection). Cell type and time point are not known. Both conserved end residues are part of each CDR3. D genes are given only for firm matches. Clone sizes are given selectively: once, few, many, or a class where the clone is expanded.

CDR3 protein	CDR3 DNA	V gene	J gene	D gene	clone size
CASSLRTGADTQYF	TGCGCCAGCAGCTTGAGGACAGGGGCCGATACGCAGTATTTT	TRBV5-1	TRBJ2-3	TRBD1	many
CASSQGQGATGFF	TGCGCCAGCAGCCAAGGGCAGGGGGCAACAGGGTTCTTT	TRBV4-1	TRBJ1-1	TRBD1	few
CASLGQGYEKLFF	TGTGCCAGCCTGGGACAGGGGTATGAAAAACTGTTTTTT	TRBV28	TRBJ1-4	TRBD1	few
CASSYWDSGYEQYF	TGTGCCAGCAGTTACTGGGACAGTGGGTACGAGCAGTACTTC	TRBV6-6	TRBJ2-7	TRBD1	NA
CASSLMGSDTEAFF	TGCGCCAGCAGCTTAATGGGCTCGGACACTGAAGCTTTCTTT	TRBV5-1	TRBJ1-1	NA	few
CASRSSEGNEQFF	TGTGCCAGCAGATCCAGCGAAGGTAATGAGCAGTTCTTC	TRBV12-3/TRBV12-4	TRBJ2-1	NA	few
CASSQEGRPRQAFF	TGCGCCAGCAGCCAAGAAGGAAGGCCGAGGCAAGCTTTCTTT	TRBV4-3	TRBJ1-1	NA	few
CAWGSGVGTDTQYF	TGTGCCTGGGGGAGTGGGGTGGGGACAGATACGCAGTATTTT	TRBV30	TRBJ2-3	NA	NA
CASSHPRDRGQPQHF	TGCGCCAGCAGCCACCCCCGGGACAGGGGTCAGCCCCAGCATTTT	TRBV4-1	TRBJ1-5	TRBD1	NA
CASSPEDTEAFF	TGTGCCAGCAGCCCTGAGGACACTGAAGCTTTCTTT	TRBV21-1	TRBJ1-1	NA	few
CASRTGGETQYF	TGTGCCAGCAGAACCGGAGGGGAGACCCAGTACTTC	TRBV28	TRBJ2-5	NA	few
CAEVAELFF	TGCGCCGAGGTCGCAGAACTGTTTTTT	TRBV5-1	TRBJ1-4	NA	few
CASSRWGQADIQYF	TGTGCCAGCAGCCGCTGGGGACAGGCAGACATTCAGTACTTC	TRBV7-2	TRBJ2-4	TRBD1	few
CASSYGLAGGTDTQYF	TGTGCCAGCAGCTACGGACTAGCGGGGGGGACAGATACGCAGTATTTT	TRBV6-5	TRBJ2-3	TRBD2	few
CASSATGSGGGTDTQYF	TGTGCCAGCAGCGCCACCGGTAGCGGGGGGGGCACAGATACGCAGTATTTT	TRBV7-2	TRBJ2-3	TRBD2	NA
CASSPGTSGGAVDTQYF	TGCGCCAGCAGCCCAGGGACTAGCGGGGGGGCCGTAGATACGCAGTATTTT	TRBV5-1	TRBJ2-3	TRBD2	few
CASSSLVVGEQYF	TGTGCCAGCAGCTCCCTAGTGGTGGGGGAACAGTACTTC	TRBV7-8	TRBJ2-7	NA	few
CASSQESTGTEAFF	TGCGCCAGCAGCCAAGAATCCACGGGCACTGAAGCTTTCTTT	TRBV4-1	TRBJ1-1	NA	few
CASTAGRTGELFF	TGTGCCAGCACCGCCGGTCGCACCGGGGAGCTGTTTTTT	TRBV7-2	TRBJ2-2	NA	NA
CASSYIGTLNTEAFF	TGTGCCAGCAGTTACATCGGGACACTGAACACTGAAGCTTTCTTT	TRBV6-6	TRBJ1-1	NA	few
CASSLSTSGFNEQFF	TGTGCCAGCAGCCTTTCTACTAGCGGTTTTAATGAGCAGTTCTTC	TRBV28	TRBJ2-1	TRBD2	few
CASRRTGGIETQYF	TGTGCCAGCAGGCGGACAGGGGGCATAGAGACCCAGTACTTC	TRBV12-3/TRBV12-4	TRBJ2-5	TRBD1	few
CASSQDRWVHTEAFF	TGCGCCAGCAGCCAAGACAGATGGGTCCACACTGAAGCTTTCTTT	TRBV4-3	TRBJ1-1	NA	NA
CASKPQLAGQDTQYF	TGTGCCAGCAAGCCCCAACTAGCGGGGCAAGATACGCAGTATTTT	TRBV4-2	TRBJ2-3	TRBD2	few
CASRRLGETQYF	TGTGCCAGCAGACGACTAGGGGAGACCCAGTACTTC	TRBV12-3/TRBV12-4	TRBJ2-5	NA	NA
CASSLGLRWARINEKLFF	TGTGCCAGCAGCTTAGGACTAAGATGGGCGCGGATTAATGAAAAACTGTTTTTT	TRBV7-2	TRBJ1-4	NA	few
CASSLEAGGPHTQYF	TGTGCCAGCAGCTTAGAGGCGGGGGGGCCGCATACGCAGTATTTT	TRBV13	TRBJ2-3	TRBD2	NA
CASSFRDLYNEQFF	TGTGCCAGCAGTTTTCGGGACTTATACAATGAGCAGTTCTTC	TRBV12-3/TRBV12-4	TRBJ2-1	NA	few
CSDPQGQGNNYGYTF	TGCAGCGACCCACAGGGACAGGGAAATAACTATGGCTACACCTTC	TRBV29-1	TRBJ1-2	TRBD1	few
CASRDRESYNSPLHF	TGTGCCAGCAGAGACAGGGAATCCTATAATTCACCCCTCCACTTT	TRBV27	TRBJ1-6	TRBD1	few
CASSGGTSGFTDTQYF	TGCGCCAGCAGCGGAGGGACTAGCGGATTCACAGATACGCAGTATTTT	TRBV5-1	TRBJ2-3	TRBD2	few
CASSIQGWGAHEQYF	TGTGCCAGTAGTATCCAAGGCTGGGGAGCCCACGAGCAGTACTTC	TRBV19	TRBJ2-7	NA	NA
CASSREPNTEAFF	TGTGCCAGCAGCAGAGAACCGAACACTGAAGCTTTCTTT	TRBV6-4	TRBJ1-1	NA	few